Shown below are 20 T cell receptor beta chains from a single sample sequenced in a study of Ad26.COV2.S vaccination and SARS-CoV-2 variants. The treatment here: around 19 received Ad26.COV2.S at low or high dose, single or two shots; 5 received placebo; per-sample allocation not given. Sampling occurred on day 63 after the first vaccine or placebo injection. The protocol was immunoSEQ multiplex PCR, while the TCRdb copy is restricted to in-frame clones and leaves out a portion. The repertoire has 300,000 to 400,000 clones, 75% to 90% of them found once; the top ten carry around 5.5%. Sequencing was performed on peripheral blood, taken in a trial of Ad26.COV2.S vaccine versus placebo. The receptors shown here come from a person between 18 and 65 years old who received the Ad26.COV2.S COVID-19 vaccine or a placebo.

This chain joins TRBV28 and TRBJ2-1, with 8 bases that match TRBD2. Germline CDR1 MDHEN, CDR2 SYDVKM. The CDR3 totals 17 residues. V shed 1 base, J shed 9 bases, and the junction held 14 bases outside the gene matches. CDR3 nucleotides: TGTGCCAGCAGTTTATTTTCCTTGGGCGGGAGGTTCACTGAGCAGTTCTTC. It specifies CASSLFSLGGRFTEQFF.

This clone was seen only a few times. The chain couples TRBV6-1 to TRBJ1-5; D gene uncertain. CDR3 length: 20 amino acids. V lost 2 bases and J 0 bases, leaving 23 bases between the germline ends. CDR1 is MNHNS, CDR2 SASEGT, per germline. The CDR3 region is CASSEPWTAATQYSNQPQHF. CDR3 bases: TGTGCCAGCAGTGAACCTTGGACCGCCGCGACGCAGTATAGCAATCAGCCCCAGCATTTT.

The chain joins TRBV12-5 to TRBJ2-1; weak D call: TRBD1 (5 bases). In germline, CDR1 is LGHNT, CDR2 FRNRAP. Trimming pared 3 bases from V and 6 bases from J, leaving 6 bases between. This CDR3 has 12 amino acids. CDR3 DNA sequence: TGTGCTAGTGGTTTTCAGGGCAATGAGCAGTTCTTC. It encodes CASGFQGNEQFF.

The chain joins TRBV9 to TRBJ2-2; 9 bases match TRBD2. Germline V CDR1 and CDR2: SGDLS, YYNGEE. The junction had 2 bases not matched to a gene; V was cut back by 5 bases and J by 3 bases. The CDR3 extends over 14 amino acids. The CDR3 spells CASRRGGDTGELFF. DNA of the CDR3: TGTGCCAGCAGGCGCGGGGGGGACACCGGGGAGCTGTTTTTT.

The CDR3 DNA reads as TGTGCCTGGAGTGATTACCAAGAGACCCAGTACTTC. This sequence encodes CAWSDYQETQYF. This rearrangement joins TRBV30 to TRBJ2-5, with no clear D. This CDR3 comprises 12 residues. V was trimmed by 1 base and J by 0 bases, leaving 3 bases between them. CDR1 and CDR2 (germline): GTSNPN, SVGIG (reference sequence). Supplemented by reference TRBV30 and TRBJ2-5, the full variable domain reads SQTIHQWPATLVQPVGSPLSLECTVEGTSNPNLYWYRQAAGRGLQLLFYSVGIGQISSEVPQNLSASRPQDRQFILSSKKLLLSDSGFYLCAWSDYQETQYFGPGTRLLVL.

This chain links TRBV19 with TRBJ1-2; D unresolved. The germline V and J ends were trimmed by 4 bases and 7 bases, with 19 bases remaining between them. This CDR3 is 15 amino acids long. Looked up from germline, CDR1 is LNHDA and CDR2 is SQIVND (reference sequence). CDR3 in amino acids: CASSRAAPSNGGYTF. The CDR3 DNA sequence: TGTGCCAGTAGTAGGGCAGCGCCCAGCAACGGTGGCTACACCTTC.

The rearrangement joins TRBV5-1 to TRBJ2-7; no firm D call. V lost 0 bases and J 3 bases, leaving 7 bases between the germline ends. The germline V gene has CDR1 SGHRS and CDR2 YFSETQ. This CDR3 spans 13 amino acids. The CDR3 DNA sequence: TGCGCCAGCAGCTTGGAGCAGGACTACGAGCAGTACTTC. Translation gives CASSLEQDYEQYF.

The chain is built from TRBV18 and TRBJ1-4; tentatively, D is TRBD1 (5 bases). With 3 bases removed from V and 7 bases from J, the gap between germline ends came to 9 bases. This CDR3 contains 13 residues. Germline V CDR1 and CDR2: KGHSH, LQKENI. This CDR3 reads CASSPQGREKLFF. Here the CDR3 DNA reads TGTGCCAGCTCACCTCAGGGACGTGAAAAACTGTTTTTT.

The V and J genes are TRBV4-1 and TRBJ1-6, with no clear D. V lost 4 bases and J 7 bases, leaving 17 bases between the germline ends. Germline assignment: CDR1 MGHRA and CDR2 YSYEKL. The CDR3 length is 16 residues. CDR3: CASSRGRDSGNSPLHF. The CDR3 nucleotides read TGCGCCAGCAGCCGTGGGAGGGATTCGGGAAATTCACCCCTCCACTTT.

CDR3 coding DNA: TGTGCCAGCAGCTTAGATCCGGGACTTTCTAACTATGGCTACACCTTC. Protein: CASSLDPGLSNYGYTF. This sequence joins TRBV11-2 and TRBJ1-2; D may be TRBD1 (5 bases). CDR3 length: 16 amino acids. Deletions cut 0 bases from V and 0 bases from J, with 11 bases between. CDR1 is SGHAT, CDR2 FQNNGV, per germline. Combining the CDR3 with reference TRBV11-2 and TRBJ1-2 gives the whole variable domain EAGVAQSPRYKIIEKRQSVAFWCNPISGHATLYWYQQILGQGPKLLIQFQNNGVVDDSQLPKDRFSAERLKGVDSTLKIQPAKLEDSAVYLCASSLDPGLSNYGYTFGSGTRLTVV.

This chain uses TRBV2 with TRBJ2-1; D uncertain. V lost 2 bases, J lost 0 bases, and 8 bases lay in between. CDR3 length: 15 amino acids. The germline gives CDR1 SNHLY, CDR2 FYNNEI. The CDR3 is CASSELWSSYNEQFF. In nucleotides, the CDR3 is TGTGCCAGCAGTGAATTATGGAGCTCCTACAATGAGCAGTTCTTC. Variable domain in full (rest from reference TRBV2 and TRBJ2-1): EPEVTQTPSHQVTQMGQEVILRCVPISNHLYFYWYRQILGQKVEFLVSFYNNEISEKSEIFDDQFSVERPDGSNFTLKIRSTKLEDSAMYFCASSELWSSYNEQFFGPGTRLTVL.

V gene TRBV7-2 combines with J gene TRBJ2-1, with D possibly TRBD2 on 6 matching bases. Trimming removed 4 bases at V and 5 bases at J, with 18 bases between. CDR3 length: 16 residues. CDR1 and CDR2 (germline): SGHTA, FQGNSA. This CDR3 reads CASSSWTGGMDNEQFF. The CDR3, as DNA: TGTGCCAGCAGCTCTTGGACCGGCGGGATGGACAATGAGCAGTTCTTC. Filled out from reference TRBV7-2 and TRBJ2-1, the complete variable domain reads GAGVSQSPSNKVTEKGKDVELRCDPISGHTALYWYRQSLGQGLEFLIYFQGNSAPDKSGLPSDRFSAERTGGSVSTLTIQRTQQEDSAVYLCASSSWTGGMDNEQFFGPGTRLTVL.

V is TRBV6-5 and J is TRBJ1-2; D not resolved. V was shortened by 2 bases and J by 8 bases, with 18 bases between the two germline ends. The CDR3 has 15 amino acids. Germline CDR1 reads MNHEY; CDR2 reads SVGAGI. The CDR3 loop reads CASSYLVSGKGGYTF. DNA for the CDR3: TGTGCCAGCAGTTACCTGGTGTCGGGAAAAGGCGGCTACACCTTC.

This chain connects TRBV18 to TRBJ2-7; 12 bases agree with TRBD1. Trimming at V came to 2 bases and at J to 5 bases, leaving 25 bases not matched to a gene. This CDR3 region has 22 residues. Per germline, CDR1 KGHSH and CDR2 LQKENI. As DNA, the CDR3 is TGTGCCAGCTCACCAATTCTCCCGGGACAGGGGGCAGCACCGGCGACCGACAACGAGCAGTACTTC. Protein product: CASSPILPGQGAAPATDNEQYF.

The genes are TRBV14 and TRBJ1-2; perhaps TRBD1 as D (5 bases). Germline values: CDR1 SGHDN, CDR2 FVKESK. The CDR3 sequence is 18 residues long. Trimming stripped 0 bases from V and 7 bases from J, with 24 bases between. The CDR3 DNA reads TGTGCCAGCAGCCAAGAATCCCCCAGGGCAGAGGATCGAGCTGGCTACACCTTC. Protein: CASSQESPRAEDRAGYTF. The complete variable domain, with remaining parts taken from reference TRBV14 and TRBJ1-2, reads EAGVTQFPSHSVIEKGQTVTLRCDPISGHDNLYWYRRVMGKEIKFLLHFVKESKQDESGMPNNRFLAERTGGTYSTLKVQPAELEDSGVYFCASSQESPRAEDRAGYTFGSGTRLTVV.

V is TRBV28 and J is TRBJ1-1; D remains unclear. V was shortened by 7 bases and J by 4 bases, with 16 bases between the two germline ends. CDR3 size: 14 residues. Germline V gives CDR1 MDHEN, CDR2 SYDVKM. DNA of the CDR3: TGTGCCAGCATCCTAACGGGTTGGAGCACTGAAGCTTTCTTT. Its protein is CASILTGWSTEAFF.

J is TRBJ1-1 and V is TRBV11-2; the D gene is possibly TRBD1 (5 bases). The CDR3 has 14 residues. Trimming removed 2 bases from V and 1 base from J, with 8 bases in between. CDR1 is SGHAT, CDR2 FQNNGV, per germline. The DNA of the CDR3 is TGTGCCAGCAGCTTAAGACAGACGAACACTGAAGCTTTCTTT. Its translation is CASSLRQTNTEAFF. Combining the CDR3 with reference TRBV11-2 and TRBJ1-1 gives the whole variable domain EAGVAQSPRYKIIEKRQSVAFWCNPISGHATLYWYQQILGQGPKLLIQFQNNGVVDDSQLPKDRFSAERLKGVDSTLKIQPAKLEDSAVYLCASSLRQTNTEAFFGQGTRLTVV.

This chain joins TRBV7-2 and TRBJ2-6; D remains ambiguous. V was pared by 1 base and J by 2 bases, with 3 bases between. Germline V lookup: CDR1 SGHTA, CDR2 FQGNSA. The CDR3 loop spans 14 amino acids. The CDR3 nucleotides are TGTGCCAGCAGCTTAGATCCTGGGGCCAACGTCCTGACTTTC. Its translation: CASSLDPGANVLTF.

The CDR3 here is CASSYSGGTNNEQFF. The DNA for the CDR3 is TGTGCCAGCAGTTACTCGGGCGGGACCAACAATGAGCAGTTCTTC. The V and J genes are TRBV6-5 and TRBJ2-1, with a possible D match to TRBD2 (6 bases). The V end lost 0 bases, the J end lost 5 bases, and 11 bases lay between the germline ends. Germline CDR1 and CDR2: MNHEY and SVGAGI. This CDR3 is 15 amino acids long.

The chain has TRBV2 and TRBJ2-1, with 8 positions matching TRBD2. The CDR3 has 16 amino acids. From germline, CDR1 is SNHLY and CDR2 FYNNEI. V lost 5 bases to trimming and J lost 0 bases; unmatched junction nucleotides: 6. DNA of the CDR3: TGTGCCAGCAGTCTTCGGACTAGCTTCTCCTACAATGAGCAGTTCTTC. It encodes CASSLRTSFSYNEQFF.